The following is a T cell receptor beta chain sequence with its context. The data derive from a study of cytomegalovirus exposure and HLA in healthy donors. TCRdb's table, derived via immunoSEQ multiplex PCR, lists solely in-frame clones and lacks some. The sample contains 150,000 to 200,000 clones, 86% of which appear only once. Germline V gene lookup returns CDR1 SGDLS and CDR2 YYNGEE. Trimming took 2 bases from V and 10 from J; bases not matched to a gene: 9. This CDR3 region has 15 residues. This sequence joins TRBV9 and TRBJ1-6, with TRBD1 matching over 7 bases. The clonotype was recovered from a woman under 30 in good health and CMV-seronegative. Sequences were obtained from PBMCs. CDR3 in DNA: TGTGCCAGCAGCGTCCAGGGGGGTCGGGGATCACCCCTCCACTTT. It specifies CASSVQGGRGSPLHF. The whole variable domain, filled in from reference TRBV9 and TRBJ1-6, reads DSGVTQTPKHLITATGQRVTLRCSPRSGDLSVYWYQQSLDQGLQFLIQYYNGEERAKGNILERFSAQQFPDLHSELNLSSLELGDSALYFCASSVQGGRGSPLHFGNGTRLTVT.